This TCR beta chain was sequenced during a study of graft-versus-host responses after intestinal transplantation. The overall study: Anti-thymocyte globulin induction preceded three to four years of tacrolimus and steroid maintenance in all recipients.

Using immunoSEQ multiplex PCR, the repertoire was profiled, and TCRdb retains in-frame clones only, with some absent. Here the sample spans about 30,000 clones, 70% to 90% being singletons. V lost 1 base to trimming and J lost 6 bases, with 8 bases between them. The germline V gene has CDR1 LNHNV and CDR2 YYDKDF (reference sequence). The CDR3 sequence is 13 residues long. Sequences were derived from PBMCs, sampled around 430 days after intestinal transplantation. The clonotype was recovered from a human patient who received an intestinal transplant, so some T cells may come from the graft donor. V usage is TRBV15 and J usage is TRBJ2-3; D is uncertain. The CDR3 DNA follows: TGTGCCACCAGCAGAGGGGTGGTGGATACGCAGTATTTT. It specifies CATSRGVVDTQYF. The complete variable domain, with remaining parts taken from reference TRBV15 and TRBJ2-3, reads DAMVIQNPRYQVTQFGKPVTLSCSQTLNHNVMYWYQQKSSQAPKLLFHYYDKDFNNEADTPDNFQSRRPNTSFCFLDIRSPGLGDTAMYLCATSRGVVDTQYFGPGTRLTVL.